The 25 T cell receptor beta chains in this list originate from one sample, sequenced in a study of Ad26.COV2.S vaccination and SARS-CoV-2 variants. Method: immunoSEQ multiplex PCR; TCRdb's copy keeps in-frame clones and lacks some. The sample carries 350,000 to 600,000 clones, 89% recorded once. Indicated treatment: roughly 18 received Ad26.COV2.S at low or high dose, single or two shots; about 5 received placebo; per-sample allocation not given. At day 63 after the first vaccine or placebo injection, samples were drawn. The sequencing here drew on peripheral blood, taken in a trial of Ad26.COV2.S vaccine versus placebo. The receptors here all came from a person between 18 and 65 years old who received the Ad26.COV2.S COVID-19 vaccine or a placebo.

The gene calls are TRBV7-2 and TRBJ1-2; D gene unclear. The CDR3 totals 13 residues. Germline loops: CDR1 SGHTA, CDR2 FQGNSA. Trimming removed 3 bases at V and 3 bases at J, with 8 bases between. CDR3 protein: CASSFTADYGYTF. The CDR3 DNA is TGTGCCAGCAGCTTTACTGCCGACTATGGCTACACCTTC.

V and J are TRBV28 and TRBJ1-2; TRBD1 matches 7 bases. Losses at the gene ends were 6 bases for V and 4 bases for J; bases not matched to a gene: 8. Germline loops: CDR1 MDHEN, CDR2 SYDVKM. The CDR3 is 14 residues long. CDR3 protein: CASSSEGASYGYTF. CDR3 DNA sequence: TGTGCCAGCAGCTCTGAGGGGGCTAGCTATGGCTACACCTTC.

Only a few counts were recorded for this clone. The chain uses TRBV28 and TRBJ1-5; 7 bases map to TRBD1. This CDR3 has 15 residues. V lost 4 bases, J lost 4 bases, and 7 bases stayed unmatched. The V gene's germline CDR1 is MDHEN and CDR2 SYDVKM. CDR3 amino acids: CASSSSQGGNQPQHF. CDR3 nucleotides: TGTGCCAGCAGTTCATCCCAGGGGGGAAATCAGCCCCAGCATTTT.

The chain employs TRBV5-1 and TRBJ1-1; 9 bases are shared with TRBD1. The germline gives CDR1 SGHRS, CDR2 YFSETQ. The V and J ends lost 6 bases and 5 bases, in that order; junction bases with no gene match: 5. The CDR3 sequence is 13 residues long. The CDR3 nucleotides are TGCGCCAGCAACCCGGACAGGGGTACTGAAGCTTTCTTT. Its translation is CASNPDRGTEAFF.

V usage is TRBV4-2 and J usage is TRBJ1-6; the D gene is possibly TRBD1 (5 bases). Germline values: CDR1 LGHNA, CDR2 YNFKEQ. This CDR3 comprises 16 residues. Between the trimmed V and J ends, which lost 4 bases and 0 bases, there was a span of 10 bases. This chain's CDR3 is CASSPGLSSYNSPLHF. In DNA, the CDR3 is TGTGCCAGCAGCCCGGGACTGAGCTCCTATAATTCACCCCTCCACTTT.

The chain combines TRBV6-6 with TRBJ2-5, with a tentative D call TRBD2 (6 bases). Germline assignment: CDR1 MNHNY and CDR2 SVGAGI (reference sequence). CDR3 length equals 12 residues. V lost 8 bases to trimming and J lost 5 bases, with 12 bases between them. The CDR3 is CASSGAGETQYF. In DNA form, the CDR3 reads TGTGCCAGCTCGGGAGCAGGGGAGACCCAGTACTTC.

V usage is TRBV4-3 and J usage is TRBJ2-2; the D gene is possibly TRBD1 (6 bases). Trimming removed 4 bases from V and 4 bases from J, with 22 bases in between. Germline values: CDR1 LGHNA, CDR2 YSLEER. The CDR3 is made up of 18 amino acids. CDR3 DNA sequence: TGCGCCAGCAGCCCGTCGGCCAAGGGGGAATCAGGCACCGGGGAGCTGTTTTTT. Amino acid sequence: CASSPSAKGESGTGELFF.

This clone has more than one count but fewer than ten. V is TRBV27 and J is TRBJ1-1; D remains ambiguous. Trimming stripped 3 bases from V and 0 bases from J, with 8 bases between. The CDR3 has 14 residues. Germline values: CDR1 MNHEY, CDR2 SMNVEV (reference sequence). CDR3 amino acids: CASSLGSMNTEAFF. DNA for the CDR3: TGTGCCAGCAGTTTGGGTAGTATGAACACTGAAGCTTTCTTT.

This sequence joins TRBV6-2 or TRBV6-3 and TRBJ2-5, with 13 bases that match TRBD2. This CDR3 comprises 16 residues. V gave up 2 bases and J gave up 3 bases; unmatched junction bases: 3. Germline V gene data show CDR1 as MNHEY and CDR2 as SVGEGT. CDR3 DNA sequence: TGTGCCAGCAGTTACGTGGGACTAGCGGGGAAAGAGACCCAGTACTTC. Encoded protein: CASSYVGLAGKETQYF.

A single count supports this clone. This chain uses TRBV7-8 with TRBJ2-4; TRBD1 agrees at 7 bases. The CDR3 contains 16 residues. Trimming at V came to 5 bases and at J to 0 bases, leaving 7 bases not matched to a gene. Germline-derived CDR1 and CDR2 are SGHVS and FQNEAQ. For the CDR3, the DNA is TGTGCCAGCAGCCCGGACAGGCTCCTAGCCAAAAACATTCAGTACTTC. It encodes CASSPDRLLAKNIQYF.

The chain carries TRBV7-9 and TRBJ2-7, with D unresolved. Germline V gene data show CDR1 as SEHNR and CDR2 as FQNEAQ (reference sequence). This CDR3 has 12 residues. V dropped 1 base and J dropped 4 bases, with 5 bases sitting between them. The CDR3 region is CASSLVDYEQYF. The CDR3 DNA reads as TGTGCCAGCAGCTTAGTAGATTACGAGCAGTACTTC. The full variable domain, rest sourced from reference TRBV7-9 and TRBJ2-7, is DTGVSQNPRHKITKRGQNVTFRCDPISEHNRLYWYRQTLGQGPEFLTYFQNEAQLEKSRLLSDRFSAERPKGSFSTLEIQRTEQGDSAMYLCASSLVDYEQYFGPGTRLTVT.

About this clone: The junction and the germline gene differ at one end; a read error may be behind it. This chain uses TRBV18 with TRBJ1-2, with D unclear. The CDR3 runs to 13 residues. Germline V lookup: CDR1 KGHSH, CDR2 LQKENI. The CDR3 region has the DNA TGTGCCAGCTCACCGCCTACCCAGGACGTCTGGGTCTTC. Translating gives CASSPPTQDVWVF.

The chain links TRBV15 to TRBJ1-5; D possibly corresponds to TRBD1 (5 bases). The CDR3 totals 15 residues. Germline V gene data show CDR1 as LNHNV and CDR2 as YYDKDF (reference sequence). V shed 0 bases and J shed 4 bases, with 10 bases lying between them. The chain's CDR3 is CATSRDGTVNQPQHF. The CDR3 nucleotides read TGTGCCACCAGCAGAGATGGGACGGTGAATCAGCCCCAGCATTTT.

Concerning this clone itself: The same CDR3 is also encoded by other DNA sequences in this sample. This chain connects TRBV18 to TRBJ2-2; no reliable D call. The length of the CDR3 is 12 residues. V gave up 2 bases and J gave up 5 bases, with 3 bases separating them. CDR1 is KGHSH and CDR2 is LQKENI in the germline V gene. The CDR3 DNA reads TGTGCCAGCTCACCAGTGACCGGGGAGCTGTTTTTT. Protein product: CASSPVTGELFF.

This chain uses TRBV28 with TRBJ2-1; TRBD2 aligns across 14 bases. This CDR3 is 15 amino acids long. J gave up 14 bases and V 7 bases, and 13 bases lay outside the gene matches. From germline, CDR1 is MDHEN and CDR2 SYDVKM. The CDR3 reads CASTPLGTSGRFEFF. The CDR3 nucleotides are TGTGCCAGCACTCCTTTGGGGACTAGCGGGAGATTTGAGTTCTTC.

The J gene is TRBJ2-1, the V gene TRBV19; D is perhaps TRBD1 (6 bases). V lost 5 bases, J lost 6 bases, and 11 bases lay in between. The CDR3 loop spans 13 amino acids. Germline values: CDR1 LNHDA, CDR2 SQIVND (reference sequence). The CDR3 DNA follows: TGTGCCAGTAGTGTCGGGACACCCAATGAGCAGTTCTTC. It translates to CASSVGTPNEQFF.

The rearrangement uses TRBV30 and TRBJ1-6; no firm D call. This CDR3 has 13 amino acids. The V end lost 3 bases, the J end lost 7 bases, and 10 bases lay between the germline ends. Germline V gene lookup returns CDR1 GTSNPN and CDR2 SVGIG (reference sequence). Here the CDR3 reads CAWSSQANSPLHF. The CDR3 nucleotides read TGTGCCTGGAGCTCCCAGGCAAATTCACCCCTCCACTTT.

V is TRBV5-1 and J is TRBJ2-1; D not certain. The CDR3 loop spans 14 amino acids. Trimming took off 2 bases at V and 4 bases at J, with 10 bases between the two ends. Germline V gene data show CDR1 as SGHRS and CDR2 as YFSETQ. CDR3 in amino acids: CASSFQKSYNEQFF. DNA for the CDR3: TGCGCCAGCAGCTTTCAGAAATCTTACAATGAGCAGTTCTTC.

This clone was counted once. The chain links TRBV3-1 (or the pseudogene TRBV3-2) to TRBJ2-3, with D possibly matching TRBD2 (6 bases). V lost 0 bases, J lost 0 bases, and 13 bases lay in between. The germline V gene has CDR1 LGHDT and CDR2 YNNKEL (reference sequence). The CDR3 has 17 amino acids. CDR3 in DNA: TGTGCCAGCAGCCAAGAATTATGGGGACTGAGCACAGATACGCAGTATTTT. Its protein is CASSQELWGLSTDTQYF.

This clone appeared a single time. The rearrangement uses TRBV7-2 and TRBJ2-3, with 10 bases fitting TRBD2. V shed 5 bases and J 2 bases; nucleotides not matched to a gene: 7. Germline V gene sequence: CDR1 SGHTA, CDR2 FQGNSA. This CDR3 comprises 16 residues. CDR3 sequence (DNA): TGTGCCAGCAGCCCTCTAGCGGGAGTTACCACAGATACGCAGTATTTT. Protein sequence: CASSPLAGVTTDTQYF.

The chain combines TRBV6-6 with TRBJ2-2, with D possibly TRBD1 on 5 matching bases. V gave up 0 bases and J gave up 1 base, with 6 bases separating them. The germline V gene has CDR1 MNHNY and CDR2 SVGAGI (reference sequence). This CDR3 spans 15 amino acids. CDR3 nucleotides: TGTGCCAGCAGTTACTCGGGGCAGAACACCGGGGAGCTGTTTTTT. Residues: CASSYSGQNTGELFF.

The rearrangement uses TRBV4-1 and TRBJ1-2, with no clear D. Germline V gives CDR1 MGHRA, CDR2 YSYEKL. CDR3 length: 16 residues. Deletions cut 1 base from V and 4 bases from J, with 16 bases between. The CDR3 reads CASSQGVFSGFYGYTF. CDR3 nucleotide sequence: TGCGCCAGCAGCCAAGGAGTGTTCAGCGGATTCTATGGCTACACCTTC.

This sequence joins TRBV18 and TRBJ2-7, with D tentatively TRBD1 or TRBD2 (5 bases each). CDR1 is KGHSH, CDR2 LQKENI, per germline. Trimming shortened V by 2 bases and J by 6 bases, and 17 bases separated the two germline ends. The CDR3 runs to 15 residues. In DNA form, the CDR3 reads TGTGCCAGCTCACCATTTCGGGACCCGAGAGGCGAGCAGTACTTC. Translating it yields CASSPFRDPRGEQYF. The entire variable domain, with the rest obtained from reference TRBV18 and TRBJ2-7, is as follows: NAGVMQNPRHLVRRRGQEARLRCSPMKGHSHVYWYRQLPEEGLKFMVYLQKENIIDESGMPKERFSAEFPKEGPSILRIQQVVRGDSAAYFCASSPFRDPRGEQYFGPGTRLTVT.

The chain employs TRBV27 and TRBJ2-5, with a possible D match to TRBD2 (5 bases). The CDR3 extends over 14 amino acids. The V end was cut by 5 bases, the J end by 5 bases, with 15 bases between. Germline V CDR1 and CDR2: MNHEY, SMNVEV (reference sequence). The CDR3 here is CASSVRRSWETQYF. DNA for the CDR3: TGTGCCAGCAGTGTTCGGAGGTCGTGGGAGACCCAGTACTTC.

This rearrangement joins TRBV7-9 to TRBJ1-6; D perhaps matches TRBD1 (6 bases). CDR1 is SEHNR and CDR2 is FQNEAQ in the germline V gene (reference sequence). The CDR3 has 17 amino acids. Trimming took 5 bases from V and 0 from J, leaving 14 bases between them. For the CDR3, the DNA is TGTGCCAGCAGCCGCCGAGGGGGAAGCTCCTATAATTCACCCCTCCACTTT. It codes for CASSRRGGSSYNSPLHF.